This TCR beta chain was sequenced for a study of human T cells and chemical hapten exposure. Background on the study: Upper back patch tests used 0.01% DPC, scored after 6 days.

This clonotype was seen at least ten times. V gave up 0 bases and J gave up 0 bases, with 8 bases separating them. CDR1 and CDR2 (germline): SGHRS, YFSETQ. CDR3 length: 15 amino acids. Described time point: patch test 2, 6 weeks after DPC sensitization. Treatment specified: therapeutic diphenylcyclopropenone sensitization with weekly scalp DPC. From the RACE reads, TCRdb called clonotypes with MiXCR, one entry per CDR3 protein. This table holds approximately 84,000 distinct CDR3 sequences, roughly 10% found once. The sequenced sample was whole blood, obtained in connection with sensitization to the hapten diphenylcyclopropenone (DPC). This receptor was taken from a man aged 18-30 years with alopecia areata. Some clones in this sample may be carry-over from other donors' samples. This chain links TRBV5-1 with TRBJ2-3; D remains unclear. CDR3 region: CASSLVSASTDTQYF. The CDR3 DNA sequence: TGCGCCAGCAGCTTGGTCTCAGCGAGCACAGATACGCAGTATTTT.